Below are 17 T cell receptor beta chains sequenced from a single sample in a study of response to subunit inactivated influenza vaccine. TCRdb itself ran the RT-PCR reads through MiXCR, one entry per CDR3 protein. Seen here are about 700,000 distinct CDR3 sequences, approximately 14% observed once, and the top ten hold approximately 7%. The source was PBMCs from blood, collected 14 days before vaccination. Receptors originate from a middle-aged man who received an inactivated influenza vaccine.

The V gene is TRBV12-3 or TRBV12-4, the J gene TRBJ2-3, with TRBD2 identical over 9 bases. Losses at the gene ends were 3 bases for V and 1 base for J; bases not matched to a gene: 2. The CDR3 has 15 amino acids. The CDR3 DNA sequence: TGTGCCAGCAGTTTTCAGCGGGGGGGCACAGATACGCAGTATTTT. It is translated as CASSFQRGGTDTQYF.

The CDR3 is CASSLPRTGGNTIYF. The CDR3 coding sequence is TGTGCCAGCAGCTTACCTAGGACAGGAGGAAACACCATATATTTT. This chain connects TRBV7-9 to TRBJ1-3, with 7 bases that match TRBD1. With 2 bases clipped from V and 4 bases from J, the junction kept 5 bases outside the gene matches. CDR1 and CDR2 from the germline V gene are SEHNR and FQNEAQ (reference sequence). This CDR3 region has 15 residues.

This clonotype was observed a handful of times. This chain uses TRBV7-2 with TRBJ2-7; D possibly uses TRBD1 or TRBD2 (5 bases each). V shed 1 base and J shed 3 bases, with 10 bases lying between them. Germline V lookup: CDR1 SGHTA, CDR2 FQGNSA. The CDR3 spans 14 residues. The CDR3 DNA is TGTGCCAGCAGCTTAGGAGGGGCCTACTACGAGCAGTACTTC. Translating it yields CASSLGGAYYEQYF.

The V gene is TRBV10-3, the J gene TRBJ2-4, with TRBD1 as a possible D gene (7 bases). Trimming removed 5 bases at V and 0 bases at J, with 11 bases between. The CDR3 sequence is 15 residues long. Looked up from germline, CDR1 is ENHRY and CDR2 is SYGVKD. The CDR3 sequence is CAISRQGLAKNIQYF. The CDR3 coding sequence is TGTGCCATCAGTCGACAGGGACTAGCCAAAAACATTCAGTACTTC.

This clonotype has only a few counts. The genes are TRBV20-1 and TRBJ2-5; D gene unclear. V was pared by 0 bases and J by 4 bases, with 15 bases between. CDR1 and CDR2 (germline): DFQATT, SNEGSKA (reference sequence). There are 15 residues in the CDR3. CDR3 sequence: CSARDRLGTPETQYF. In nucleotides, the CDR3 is TGCAGTGCTAGAGATAGGCTGGGCACTCCAGAGACCCAGTACTTC.

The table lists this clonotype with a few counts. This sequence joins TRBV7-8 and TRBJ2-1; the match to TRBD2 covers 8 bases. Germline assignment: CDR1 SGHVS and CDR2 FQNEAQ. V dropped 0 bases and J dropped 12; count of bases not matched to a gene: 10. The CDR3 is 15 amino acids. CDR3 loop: CASSLALGTRGGQFF. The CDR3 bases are TGTGCCAGCAGCTTAGCGCTTGGGACTAGGGGGGGGCAGTTCTTC.

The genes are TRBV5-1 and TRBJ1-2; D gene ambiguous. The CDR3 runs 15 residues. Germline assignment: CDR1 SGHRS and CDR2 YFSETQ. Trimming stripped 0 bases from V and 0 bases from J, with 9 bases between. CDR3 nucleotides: TGCGCCAGCAGCTTGGATGGCTCCACTAACTATGGCTACACCTTC. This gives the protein CASSLDGSTNYGYTF.

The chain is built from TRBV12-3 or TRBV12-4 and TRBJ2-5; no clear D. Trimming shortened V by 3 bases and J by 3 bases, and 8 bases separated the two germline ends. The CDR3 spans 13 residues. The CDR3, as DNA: TGTGCCAGCAGTTTTCGACTTAAAGAGACCCAGTACTTC. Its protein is CASSFRLKETQYF.

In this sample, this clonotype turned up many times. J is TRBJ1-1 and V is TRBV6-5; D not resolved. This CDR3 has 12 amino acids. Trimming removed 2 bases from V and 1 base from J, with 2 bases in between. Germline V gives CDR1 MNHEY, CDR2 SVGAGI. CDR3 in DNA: TGTGCCAGCAGTTACCGGAACACTGAAGCTTTCTTT. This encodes CASSYRNTEAFF.

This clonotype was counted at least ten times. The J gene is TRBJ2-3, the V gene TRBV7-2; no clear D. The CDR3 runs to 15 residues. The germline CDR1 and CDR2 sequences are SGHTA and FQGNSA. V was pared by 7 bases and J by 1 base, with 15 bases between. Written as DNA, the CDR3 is TGTGCCAGCACCCTTTCTCGGGCGGGCACAGATACGCAGTATTTT. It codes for CASTLSRAGTDTQYF. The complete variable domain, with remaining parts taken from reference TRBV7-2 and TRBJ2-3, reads GAGVSQSPSNKVTEKGKDVELRCDPISGHTALYWYRQSLGQGLEFLIYFQGNSAPDKSGLPSDRFSAERTGGSVSTLTIQRTQQEDSAVYLCASTLSRAGTDTQYFGPGTRLTVL.

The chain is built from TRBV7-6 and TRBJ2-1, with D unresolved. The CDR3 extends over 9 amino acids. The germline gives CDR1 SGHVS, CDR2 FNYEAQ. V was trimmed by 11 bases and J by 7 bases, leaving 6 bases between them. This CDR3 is CAPGNEQFF. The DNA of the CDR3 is TGTGCCCCAGGTAATGAGCAGTTCTTC.

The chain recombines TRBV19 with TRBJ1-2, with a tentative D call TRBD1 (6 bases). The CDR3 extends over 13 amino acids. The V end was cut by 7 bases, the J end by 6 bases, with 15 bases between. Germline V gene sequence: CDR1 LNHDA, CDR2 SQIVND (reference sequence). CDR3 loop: CASTNLDSHGYTF. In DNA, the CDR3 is TGTGCCAGTACCAACCTGGACAGCCATGGCTACACCTTC.

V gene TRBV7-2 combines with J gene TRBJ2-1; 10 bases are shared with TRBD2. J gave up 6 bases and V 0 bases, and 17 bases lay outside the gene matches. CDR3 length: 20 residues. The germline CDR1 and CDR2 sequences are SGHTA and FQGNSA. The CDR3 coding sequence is TGTGCCAGCAGCTTAGCGATGTCGGGGGTTGGGACTAGCGTGGTCAATGAGCAGTTCTTC. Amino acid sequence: CASSLAMSGVGTSVVNEQFF.

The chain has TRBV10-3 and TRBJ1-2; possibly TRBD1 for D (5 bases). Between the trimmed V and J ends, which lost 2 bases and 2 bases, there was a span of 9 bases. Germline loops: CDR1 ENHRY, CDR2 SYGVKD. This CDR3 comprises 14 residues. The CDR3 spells CAISEEGLNYGYTF. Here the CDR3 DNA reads TGTGCCATCAGTGAGGAGGGGTTGAACTATGGCTACACCTTC.

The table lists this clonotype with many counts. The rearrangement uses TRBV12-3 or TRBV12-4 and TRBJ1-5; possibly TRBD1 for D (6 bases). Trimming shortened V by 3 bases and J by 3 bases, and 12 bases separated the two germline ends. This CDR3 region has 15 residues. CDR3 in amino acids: CASSFGDIPNQPQHF. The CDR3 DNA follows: TGTGCCAGCAGTTTTGGGGACATCCCCAATCAGCCCCAGCATTTT.

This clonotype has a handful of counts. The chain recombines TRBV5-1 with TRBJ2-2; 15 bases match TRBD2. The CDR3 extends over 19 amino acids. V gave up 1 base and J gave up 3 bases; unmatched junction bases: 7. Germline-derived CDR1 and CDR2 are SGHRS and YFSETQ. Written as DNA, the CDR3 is TGCGCCAGCAGCTTGCGGACTAGCGGGAGGGCCCTCCACACCGGGGAGCTGTTTTTT. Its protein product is CASSLRTSGRALHTGELFF.

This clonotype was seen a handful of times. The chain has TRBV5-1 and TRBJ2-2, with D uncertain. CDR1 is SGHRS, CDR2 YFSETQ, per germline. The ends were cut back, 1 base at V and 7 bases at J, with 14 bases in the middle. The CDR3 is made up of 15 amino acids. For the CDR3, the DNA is TGCGCCAGCAGCTTGTTGGCAGCGCGAGGCGGGGAGCTGTTTTTT. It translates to CASSLLAARGGELFF.